This paragraph covers one TCR beta chain sequence. The data were produced by immunoSEQ multiplex PCR, yet TCRdb's version contains in-frame clones alone and is incomplete. The sample includes roughly 120,000 clones, approximately 91% of them seen just once. The data were obtained in a study of control samples from healthy donors and cancer patients. The CDR3 sequence is 17 residues long. The V segment lost 2 bases and the J segment 7 bases; nucleotides outside the gene matches: 12. The germline gives CDR1 SGHTA, CDR2 FQGNSA. This receptor was taken from a man in his fifties in good health. The source material was blood. The V gene is TRBV7-2, the J gene TRBJ2-3; 10 bases are a match to TRBD2. Here the CDR3 reads CASSLMASGGPAYTQYF. For the CDR3, the DNA is TGTGCCAGCAGCTTAATGGCTAGCGGGGGCCCTGCATATACGCAGTATTTT.